This T cell receptor beta chain was identified in a study of tumor and adjacent non-tumor tissue in lung cancer. Across the whole study: The cohort had roughly 11 adenocarcinoma, a couple of squamous cell and 1 small cell patients. Samples averaged around 4 million productive TCRbeta reads each.

A modified ARM-PCR protocol with three rounds of nested PCR amplified TCRbeta. TCRdb independently ran MiXCR on the multiplex PCR reads; one entry per CDR3 protein. Of under 250,000 distinct CDR3 sequences listed, over 55% are singletons. In germline, CDR1 is LGHNA, CDR2 YNFKEQ. CDR3 length: 16 amino acids. Study findings and constraints: Tumor repertoires had a smaller top 100 clone share than normal lung.

Concerning this clonotype itself: The antigen remains undetermined. A junction boundary mismatches the germline segment, possibly from a read error.

RNA was extracted from bulk tissue without any cell sorting. Newly diagnosed lung cancer patients had thoracic surgery in China, August–late 2014, without prior chemotherapy. This sequence joins TRBV4-2 and TRBJ1-2, with a tentative D call TRBD1 (6 bases). The TCR originated in a man aged 60-69 years with non-small cell lung cancer. Sequencing was done on a sample of lung tumor tissue. The CDR3 here is CASSPPVWTEGDGYTF. The CDR3 region has the DNA TGTGCAAGCAGCCCCCCTGTGTGGACGGAGGGGGATGGTTACACCTTC.